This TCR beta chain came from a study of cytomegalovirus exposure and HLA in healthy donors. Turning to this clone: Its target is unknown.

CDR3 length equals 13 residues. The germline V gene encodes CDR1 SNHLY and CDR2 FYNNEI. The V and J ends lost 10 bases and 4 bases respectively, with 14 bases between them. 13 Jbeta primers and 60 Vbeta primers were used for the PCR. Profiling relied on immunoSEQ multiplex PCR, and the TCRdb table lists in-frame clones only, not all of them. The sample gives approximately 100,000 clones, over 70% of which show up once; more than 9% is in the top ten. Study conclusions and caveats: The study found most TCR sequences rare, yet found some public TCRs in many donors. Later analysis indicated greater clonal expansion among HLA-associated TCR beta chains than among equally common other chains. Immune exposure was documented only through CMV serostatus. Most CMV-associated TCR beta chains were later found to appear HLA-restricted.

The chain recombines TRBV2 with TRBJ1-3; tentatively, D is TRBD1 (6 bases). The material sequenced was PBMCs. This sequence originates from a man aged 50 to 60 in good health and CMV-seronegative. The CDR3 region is CATHRVRGNTIYF. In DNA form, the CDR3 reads TGTGCCACGCACAGGGTTAGGGGAAACACCATATATTTT.